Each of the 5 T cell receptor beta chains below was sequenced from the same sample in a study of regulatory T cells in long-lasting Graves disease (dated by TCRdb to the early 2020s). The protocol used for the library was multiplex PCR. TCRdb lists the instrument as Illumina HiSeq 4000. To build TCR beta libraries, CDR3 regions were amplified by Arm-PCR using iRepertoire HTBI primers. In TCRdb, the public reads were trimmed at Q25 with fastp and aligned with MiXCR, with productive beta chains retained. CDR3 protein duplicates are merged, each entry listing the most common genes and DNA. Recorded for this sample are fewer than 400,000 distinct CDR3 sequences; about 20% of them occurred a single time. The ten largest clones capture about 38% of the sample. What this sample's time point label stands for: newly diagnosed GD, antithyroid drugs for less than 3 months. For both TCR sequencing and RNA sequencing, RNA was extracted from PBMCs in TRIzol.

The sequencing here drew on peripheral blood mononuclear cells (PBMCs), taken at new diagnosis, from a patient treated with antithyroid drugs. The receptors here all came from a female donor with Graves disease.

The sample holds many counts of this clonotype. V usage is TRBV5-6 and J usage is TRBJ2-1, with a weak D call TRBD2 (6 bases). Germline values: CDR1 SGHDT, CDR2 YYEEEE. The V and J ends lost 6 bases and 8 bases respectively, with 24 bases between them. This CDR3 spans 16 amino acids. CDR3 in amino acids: CASISHGGGNGYEQFF. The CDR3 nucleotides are TGTGCCAGCATCTCCCACGGCGGCGGGAATGGCTATGAGCAGTTCTTC.

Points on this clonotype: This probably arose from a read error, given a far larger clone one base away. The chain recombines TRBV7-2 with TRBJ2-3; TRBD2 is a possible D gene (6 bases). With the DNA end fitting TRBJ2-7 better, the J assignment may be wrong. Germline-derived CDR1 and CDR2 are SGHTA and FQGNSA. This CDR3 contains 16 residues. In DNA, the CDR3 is TGTACCAGCAGCTTAGAGGCTAGCGCCACCCCCTACGAGCAGTACTTC. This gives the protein CTSSLEASATPYEQYF.

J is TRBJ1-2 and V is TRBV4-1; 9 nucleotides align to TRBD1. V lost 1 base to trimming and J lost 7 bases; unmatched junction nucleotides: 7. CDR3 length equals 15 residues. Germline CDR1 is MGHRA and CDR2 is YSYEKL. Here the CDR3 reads CASSQVIQGAAGYTF. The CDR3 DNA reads TGCGCCAGCAGCCAAGTCATACAGGGGGCTGCTGGCTACACCTTC.

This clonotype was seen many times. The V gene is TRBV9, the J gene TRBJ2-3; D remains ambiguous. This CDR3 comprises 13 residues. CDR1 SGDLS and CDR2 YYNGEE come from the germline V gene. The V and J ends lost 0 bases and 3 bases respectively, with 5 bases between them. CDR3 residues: CASSVDITDTQYF. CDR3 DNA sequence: TGTGCCAGCAGCGTAGACATAACAGATACGCAGTATTTT.

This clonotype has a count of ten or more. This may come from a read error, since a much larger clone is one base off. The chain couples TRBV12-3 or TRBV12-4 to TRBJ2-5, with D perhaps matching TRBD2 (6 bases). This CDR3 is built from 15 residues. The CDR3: CVSSLTSSGQETQYF. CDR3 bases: TGTGTCAGCAGTTTAACGAGTAGCGGCCAAGAGACCCAGTACTTC.